This T cell receptor beta chain was obtained from a study of tumor-infiltrating lymphocytes in primary liver carcinoma. The V gene's germline CDR1 is MNHEY and CDR2 SVGAGI. The CDR3 covers 14 residues. A constant-region primer served to make TCR beta cDNA from roughly 480 ng total RNA. Slightly modified ARM-PCR, run as three nested multiplex PCR rounds, produced the TCR beta libraries. A C-beta reverse primer and TRBV1-TRBV30 forward primers served in each of the first two PCR rounds, at about 9 cycles apiece. A single record per CDR3 protein comes from TCRdb applying MiXCR to the multiplex PCR reads. The repertoire holds 320,000 or so distinct CDR3 sequences, with over 55% as singletons. Concerning this clonotype itself: A junction boundary mismatches the germline segment, possibly from a read error.

In addition to blood RNA drawn from unsorted whole blood, germline DNA was extracted. The TCR originated in a man aged 35 to 55 with primary liver carcinoma and hepatitis B virus infection. This rearrangement joins TRBV6-5 to TRBJ1-1; possibly TRBD1 for D (6 bases). The sequenced material came from peripheral blood. In DNA form, the CDR3 reads TGTGCCAGCGGTTACTCAGCAGGGGTAACTGAAGCTTTATTT. Amino acid sequence: CASGYSAGVTEALF.